One and the same sample provided the 27 T cell receptor beta chains below, sequenced in a study of patients and donors after allogeneic stem cell transplantation. TCRdb reanalysed the RT-PCR reads using MiXCR and keeps one entry per CDR3 protein. Found here are approximately 90,000 distinct CDR3 sequences, approximately 5% of them singletons; the top ten hold 2% to 3%. The sequenced sample was blood, either unsorted or a sorted T cell fraction (not recorded which). Receptor source: a human donor who was either an allogeneic HSCT recipient or a stem cell or donor lymphocyte infusion donor (not recorded which). It is not recorded whose cells these are; they may come from a transplant donor.

This clonotype was found many times. The J gene is TRBJ2-5, the V gene TRBV20-1; maybe TRBD2 (5 bases). The germline CDR1 and CDR2 sequences are DFQATT and SNEGSKA (reference sequence). Trimming cost V 6 bases and J 5 bases, with 13 bases left between them. The CDR3 sequence is 12 residues long. This CDR3 reads CSAHTRSETQYF. DNA for the CDR3: TGCAGTGCCCATACTAGGTCGGAGACCCAGTACTTC.

This clonotype was detected many times. This chain connects TRBV9 to TRBJ1-2; no firm D call. The length of the CDR3 is 13 residues. Germline values: CDR1 SGDLS, CDR2 YYNGEE. The V gene lost 4 bases and the J gene lost 5 bases, with 12 bases spanning the gap. Here the CDR3 DNA reads TGTGCCAGCAGCCCGTCCTGGGCATATGGCTACACCTTC. Amino acid sequence: CASSPSWAYGYTF.

This clonotype was picked up a small number of times. V and J are TRBV3-1 and TRBJ2-1, with D perhaps matching TRBD1 (6 bases). V lost 4 bases and J 5 bases, leaving 12 bases between the germline ends. CDR3 length: 14 amino acids. Germline V gene data show CDR1 as LGHDT and CDR2 as YNNKEL (reference sequence). The CDR3 sequence is CASSPAGTHNEQFF. CDR3 DNA sequence: TGTGCCAGCAGCCCCGCCGGGACACACAATGAGCAGTTCTTC.

V and J are TRBV4-2 and TRBJ2-7; 7 bases align to TRBD2. The CDR3 has 17 residues. Germline V gene sequence: CDR1 LGHNA, CDR2 YNFKEQ. After removal of 3 bases from V and 6 bases from J, the junction contained 17 bases not matched to a gene. The CDR3 coding sequence is TGTGCCAGCAGCCACGGCCCCGTTGGGGGGGTATCGGGCGAGCAGTACTTC. Residues: CASSHGPVGGVSGEQYF.

Many counts were recorded for this clonotype. The chain combines TRBV7-8 with TRBJ1-1; no firm D call. Deletions cut 1 base from V and 1 base from J, with 13 bases between. Per the germline V gene, CDR1 is SGHVS and CDR2 is FQNEAQ. The CDR3 is made up of 16 amino acids. The CDR3 nucleotides are TGTGCCAGCAGCTTAGATTCGGATACAAGGAACACTGAAGCTTTCTTT. Translating it yields CASSLDSDTRNTEAFF.

This clonotype showed up many times. This chain links TRBV2 with TRBJ2-2, with D hard to call. V dropped 6 bases and J dropped 1 base, with 12 bases sitting between them. This CDR3 has 15 amino acids. Germline V gene lookup returns CDR1 SNHLY and CDR2 FYNNEI. The CDR3 region is CASRAVSGNTGELFF. As DNA, the CDR3 is TGTGCCAGCAGGGCCGTGAGTGGGAACACCGGGGAGCTGTTTTTT.

This clonotype appeared many times. V gene TRBV3-1 combines with J gene TRBJ1-2; no clear D gene. The CDR3 length is 15 residues. The V and J ends lost 6 bases and 7 bases respectively, with 21 bases between them. CDR1 and CDR2 from the germline V gene are LGHDT and YNNKEL (reference sequence). The chain's CDR3 is CASSPPEGGHSGYTF. CDR3 bases: TGTGCCAGCAGTCCCCCAGAGGGAGGTCACTCTGGCTACACCTTC.

The rearrangement links TRBV30 to TRBJ1-5; D gene ambiguous. Trimming pared 2 bases from V and 0 bases from J, leaving 5 bases between. There are 13 residues in the CDR3. Germline values: CDR1 GTSNPN, CDR2 SVGIG (reference sequence). CDR3 DNA sequence: TGTGCCTGGAGTACGTATAGCAATCAGCCCCAGCATTTT. Encoded protein: CAWSTYSNQPQHF.

Ten or more counts support this clonotype. The chain combines TRBV18 with TRBJ1-2; weak D call: TRBD1 (6 bases). V lost 0 bases, J lost 8 bases, and 13 bases lay in between. CDR1 and CDR2 from the germline V gene are KGHSH and LQKENI. CDR3 length: 14 residues. CDR3 sequence reads: CASSPPAGAGGYTF. The CDR3 DNA reads as TGTGCCAGCTCACCACCGGCAGGGGCTGGCGGCTACACCTTC.

This clonotype was detected ten times or more. The chain recombines TRBV12-3 or TRBV12-4 with TRBJ2-2, with D perhaps matching TRBD1 or TRBD2 (7 bases each). Trimming cost V 6 bases and J 5 bases, with 19 bases left between them. The CDR3 totals 16 residues. The CDR3 reads CASSKRPRGGTGELFF. Written as DNA, the CDR3 is TGTGCCAGCAGCAAACGGCCCAGGGGGGGGACCGGGGAGCTGTTTTTT.

This clonotype has more than one count but fewer than ten. J is TRBJ1-5 and V is TRBV4-2, with 7 bases matching TRBD1. J lost 5 bases, V lost 1 base, and 2 bases had no gene match. Germline lookup yields CDR1 LGHNA and CDR2 YNFKEQ. The CDR3 totals 14 residues. The DNA for the CDR3 is TGTGCCAGCAGCCAAGGACAGGGAGATCAGCCCCAGCATTTT. This gives the protein CASSQGQGDQPQHF.

At least ten counts were recorded for this clonotype. This chain links TRBV6-1 with TRBJ2-5, with D uncertain. V was trimmed by 5 bases and J by 0 bases, leaving 7 bases between them. CDR3 length: 13 amino acids. Per the germline V gene, CDR1 is MNHNS and CDR2 is SASEGT. The DNA for the CDR3 is TGTGCCAGCAGTCATCAGGACCAAGAGACCCAGTACTTC. The encoded protein is CASSHQDQETQYF.

This chain joins TRBV2 and TRBJ2-7; TRBD1 is a possible D gene (5 bases). Per germline, CDR1 SNHLY and CDR2 FYNNEI. Trimming cost V 0 bases and J 1 base, with 19 bases left between them. The CDR3 consists of 18 residues. Here the CDR3 reads CASSEAKFFAGLSYEQYF. The CDR3 DNA is TGTGCCAGCAGTGAAGCGAAATTCTTTGCAGGGTTGTCCTACGAGCAGTACTTC.

This clonotype was recorded at least ten times. The chain employs TRBV12-3 or TRBV12-4 and TRBJ2-5; D unresolved. V lost 1 base, J lost 5 bases, and 5 bases lay in between. The CDR3 has 12 residues. CDR3: CASSLGFETQYF. Written as DNA, the CDR3 is TGTGCCAGCAGTTTAGGATTCGAGACCCAGTACTTC.

This clonotype was observed many times. This rearrangement joins TRBV4-2 to TRBJ2-3, with D perhaps matching TRBD1 (5 bases). Trimming stripped 0 bases from V and 5 bases from J, with 9 bases between. Germline-derived CDR1 and CDR2 are LGHNA and YNFKEQ. The CDR3 sequence is 14 residues long. The CDR3 coding sequence is TGTGCCAGCAGCCAAGACCTGCAGGGAGATACGCAGTATTTT. Protein product: CASSQDLQGDTQYF.

There are a few counts of this clonotype. V is TRBV12-3 or TRBV12-4 and J is TRBJ2-7, with TRBD2 matching 12 bases. V shed 4 bases, J shed 2 bases, and the junction held 6 bases outside the gene matches. This CDR3 contains 16 residues. The CDR3, as DNA: TGTGCCAGCAGTTCTCGGACTAGCGGGACCCCCTACGAGCAGTACTTC. This encodes CASSSRTSGTPYEQYF.

The chain couples TRBV13 to TRBJ1-5, with D unresolved. The CDR3 is made up of 16 amino acids. CDR1 is PRHDT and CDR2 is FYEKMQ in the germline V gene (reference sequence). The V end lost 5 bases, the J end lost 1 base, and 15 bases lay between the germline ends. In DNA form, the CDR3 reads TGTGCCAGCAGCCGCGGATCTCTAGGGAGCAATCAGCCCCAGCATTTT. This sequence encodes CASSRGSLGSNQPQHF.

This clonotype has more than one count but fewer than ten. Being one base from a much bigger clone, this may be a read error. J is TRBJ2-2 and V is TRBV5-5; unclear D gene. The CDR3 is made up of 13 amino acids. CDR1 and CDR2 (germline): SGHKS, YYEKEE (reference sequence). The germline V and J ends were trimmed by 2 bases and 1 base, with 3 bases remaining between them. CDR3 nucleotides: TGTGCCAGCAGCTTTAGGAACACCGGGGAGCTGTTTTTT. This codes for CASSFRNTGELFF. The full variable domain, with the rest looked up from reference TRBV5-5 and TRBJ2-2, is DAGVTQSPTHLIKTRGQQVTLRCSPISGHKSVSWYQQVLGQGPQFIFQYYEKEERGRGNFPDRFSARQFPNYSSELNVNALLLGDSALYLCASSFRNTGELFFGEGSRLTVL.

Many counts were recorded for this clonotype. The CDR3 DNA follows: TGTGCCAGCAGTGAAGCGCTTAACAGTGGAGAGACCCAGTACTTC. Translation gives CASSEALNSGETQYF. The chain recombines TRBV2 with TRBJ2-5; no reliable D call. Trimming took 0 bases from V and 4 from J, leaving 12 bases between them. Germline loops: CDR1 SNHLY, CDR2 FYNNEI. This CDR3 is built from 15 residues.

This clonotype occurred many times. The chain carries TRBV5-1 and TRBJ2-5, with 7 bases fitting TRBD1. V gave up 4 bases and J gave up 1 base; unmatched junction bases: 7. The CDR3 runs 15 residues. Germline assignment: CDR1 SGHRS and CDR2 YFSETQ. CDR3 in amino acids: CASSTQGQPQETQYF. Written as DNA, the CDR3 is TGCGCCAGCAGCACACAGGGACAGCCCCAAGAGACCCAGTACTTC.

This clonotype was seen repeatedly, ten times or more. The J gene is TRBJ2-3, the V gene TRBV19; 8 bases fit TRBD2. V dropped 7 bases and J dropped 2; count of bases not matched to a gene: 5. Germline-derived CDR1 and CDR2 are LNHDA and SQIVND (reference sequence). CDR3 length: 14 residues. The CDR3 sequence is CASNKRGFTDTQYF. CDR3 DNA sequence: TGTGCCAGTAATAAGCGGGGGTTCACAGATACGCAGTATTTT.

This clonotype was picked up a small number of times. The chain couples TRBV20-1 to TRBJ2-7; 15 bases fit TRBD2. Germline V gives CDR1 DFQATT, CDR2 SNEGSKA (reference sequence). V lost 5 bases and J lost 0; bases outside the gene matches: 5. The CDR3 consists of 16 residues. The DNA of the CDR3 is TGCAGTGCTCAGGGGACTAGCGGGAGGAGCTCCTACGAGCAGTACTTC. Its protein is CSAQGTSGRSSYEQYF.

This clonotype was recorded at least ten times. CDR3 nucleotide sequence: TGCGCCAGCAGTGAGTCAGCGGGGGGCCGGACAGATACGCAGTATTTT. This gives the protein CASSESAGGRTDTQYF. This chain connects TRBV10-2 to TRBJ2-3, with 9 bases aligning to TRBD2. Germline V gives CDR1 WSHSY, CDR2 SAAADI. The CDR3 extends over 16 amino acids. With 0 bases clipped from V and 3 bases from J, the junction kept 4 bases outside the gene matches.

This chain joins TRBV11-2 and TRBJ1-5; D is unresolved. Trimming stripped 5 bases from V and 7 bases from J, with 12 bases between. The CDR3 has 13 amino acids. Germline V gene data show CDR1 as SGHAT and CDR2 as FQNNGV. CDR3 region: CASSMGDRQPQHF. The CDR3 bases are TGTGCCAGCAGCATGGGAGACCGGCAGCCCCAGCATTTT.

This clonotype occurred a few times. The chain employs TRBV11-3 and TRBJ2-2; D perhaps matches TRBD2 (5 bases). The CDR3 has 14 residues. With 5 bases removed from V and 4 bases from J, the gap between germline ends came to 11 bases. CDR1 and CDR2 from the germline V gene are SGHNT and YENEEA. CDR3 region: CASSAGGSTGELFF. CDR3 coding DNA: TGTGCCAGCAGCGCAGGAGGAAGCACCGGGGAGCTGTTTTTT.

A few counts support this clonotype. The rearrangement links TRBV4-2 to TRBJ2-3; 12 bases are shared with TRBD2. Germline assignment: CDR1 LGHNA and CDR2 YNFKEQ. The CDR3 runs 19 residues. The trim removed 1 base at V and 4 bases at J, leaving 12 bases unmatched. The CDR3 sequence is CASSQGTSGIGWGSDTQYF. DNA of the CDR3: TGTGCCAGCAGCCAAGGGACTAGCGGGATTGGTTGGGGTTCAGATACGCAGTATTTT.

This clonotype was counted a few times. The CDR3: CAISARGGYTDTQYF. CDR3 in DNA: TGTGCCATCAGTGCGCGGGGGGGTTACACAGATACGCAGTATTTT. This chain connects TRBV10-3 to TRBJ2-3; 9 bases line up with TRBD2. The germline V gene has CDR1 ENHRY and CDR2 SYGVKD. CDR3 size: 15 residues. V was clipped by 4 bases and J by 2 bases; unmatched bases: 4.